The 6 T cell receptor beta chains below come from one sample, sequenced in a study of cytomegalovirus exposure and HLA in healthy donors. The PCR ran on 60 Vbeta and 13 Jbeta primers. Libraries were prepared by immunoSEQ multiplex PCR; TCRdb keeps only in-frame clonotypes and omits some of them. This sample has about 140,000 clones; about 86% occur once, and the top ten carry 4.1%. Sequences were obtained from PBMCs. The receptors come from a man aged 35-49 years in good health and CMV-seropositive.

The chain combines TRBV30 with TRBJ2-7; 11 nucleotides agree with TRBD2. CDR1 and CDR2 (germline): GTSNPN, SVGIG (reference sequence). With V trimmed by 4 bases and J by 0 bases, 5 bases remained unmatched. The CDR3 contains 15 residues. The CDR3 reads CAWKLAGVGSYEQYF. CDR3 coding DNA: TGTGCCTGGAAACTAGCGGGAGTCGGCTCCTACGAGCAGTACTTC.

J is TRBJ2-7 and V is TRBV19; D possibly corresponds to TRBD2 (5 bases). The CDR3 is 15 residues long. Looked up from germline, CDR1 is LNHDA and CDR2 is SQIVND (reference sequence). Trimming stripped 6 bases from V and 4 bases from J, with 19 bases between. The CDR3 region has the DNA TGTGCCAGTAGACGAGAGGACTTTAGAGTATACGAGCAGTACTTC. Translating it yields CASRREDFRVYEQYF. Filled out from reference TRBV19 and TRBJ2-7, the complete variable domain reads DGGITQSPKYLFRKEGQNVTLSCEQNLNHDAMYWYRQDPGQGLRLIYYSQIVNDFQKGDIAEGYSVSREKKESFPLTVTSAQKNPTAFYLCASRREDFRVYEQYFGPGTRLTVT.

The CDR3 coding sequence is TGCGCCAGCTCGAGAAACGACAGGGGCGCTGGCTACACCTTC. Translating it yields CASSRNDRGAGYTF. The V and J genes are TRBV4-3 and TRBJ1-2; 8 bases are a match to TRBD1. Germline CDR1 and CDR2: LGHNA and YSLEER. The CDR3 has 14 residues. V was pared by 8 bases and J by 7 bases, with 12 bases of the junction left unmatched.

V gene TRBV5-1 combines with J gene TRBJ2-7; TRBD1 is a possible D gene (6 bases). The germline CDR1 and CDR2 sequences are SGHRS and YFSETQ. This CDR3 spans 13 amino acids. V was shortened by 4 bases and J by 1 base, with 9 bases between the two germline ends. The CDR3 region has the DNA TGCGCCAGCAGCCCGGACAGTTCCTACGAGCAGTACTTC. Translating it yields CASSPDSSYEQYF.

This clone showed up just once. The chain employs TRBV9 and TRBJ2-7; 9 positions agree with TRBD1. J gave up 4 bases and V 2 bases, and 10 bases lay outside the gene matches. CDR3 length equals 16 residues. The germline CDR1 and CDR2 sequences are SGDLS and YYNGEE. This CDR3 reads CASSVAPGQGAYEQYF. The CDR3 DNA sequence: TGTGCCAGCAGCGTTGCCCCGGGACAGGGTGCGTACGAGCAGTACTTC. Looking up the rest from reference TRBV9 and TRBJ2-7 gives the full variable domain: DSGVTQTPKHLITATGQRVTLRCSPRSGDLSVYWYQQSLDQGLQFLIQYYNGEERAKGNILERFSAQQFPDLHSELNLSSLELGDSALYFCASSVAPGQGAYEQYFGPGTRLTVT.

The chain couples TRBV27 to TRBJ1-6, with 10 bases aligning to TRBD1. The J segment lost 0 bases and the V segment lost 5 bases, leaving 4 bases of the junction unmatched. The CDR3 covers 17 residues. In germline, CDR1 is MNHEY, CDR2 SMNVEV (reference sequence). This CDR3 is CASSRWTGGSYNSPLHF. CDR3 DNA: TGTGCCAGCAGTCGATGGACAGGGGGCTCCTATAATTCACCCCTCCACTTT.